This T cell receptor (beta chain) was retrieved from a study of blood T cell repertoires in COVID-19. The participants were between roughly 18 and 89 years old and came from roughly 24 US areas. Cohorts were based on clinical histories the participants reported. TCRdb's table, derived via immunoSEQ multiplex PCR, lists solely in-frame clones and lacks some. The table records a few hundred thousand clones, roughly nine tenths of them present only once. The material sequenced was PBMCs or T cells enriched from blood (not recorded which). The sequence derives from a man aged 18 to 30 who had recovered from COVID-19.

This chain's CDR3 is CASSPQRGEVNEQFF. The DNA of the CDR3 is TGTGCCAGCTCACCTCAGCGGGGGGAGGTTAATGAGCAGTTCTTC. V and J are TRBV18 and TRBJ2-1, with TRBD2 matching 9 bases. The J segment lost 7 bases and the V segment lost 3 bases, leaving 7 bases of the junction unmatched. CDR3 length equals 15 residues. The germline V gene encodes CDR1 KGHSH and CDR2 LQKENI.